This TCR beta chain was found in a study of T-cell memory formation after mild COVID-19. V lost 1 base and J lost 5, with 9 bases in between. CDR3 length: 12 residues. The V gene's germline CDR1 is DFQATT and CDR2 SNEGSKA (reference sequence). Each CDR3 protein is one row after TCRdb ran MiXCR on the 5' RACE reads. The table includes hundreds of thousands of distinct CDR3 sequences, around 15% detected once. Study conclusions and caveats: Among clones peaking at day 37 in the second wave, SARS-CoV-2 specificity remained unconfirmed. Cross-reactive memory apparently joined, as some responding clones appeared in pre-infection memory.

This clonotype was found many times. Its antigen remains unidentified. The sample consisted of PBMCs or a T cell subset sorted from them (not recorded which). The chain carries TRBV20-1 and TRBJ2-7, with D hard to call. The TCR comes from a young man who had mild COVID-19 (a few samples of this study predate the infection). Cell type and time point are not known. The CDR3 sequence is CSARGTIDEQYV. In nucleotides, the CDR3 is TGCAGTGCTAGAGGGACGATCGACGAGCAGTACGTC.